These T cell receptor beta chains were read from a single sample in a study of spatial heterogeneity in lung cancer. TCRdb used MiXCR to reprocess the 5' RACE reads, holding one entry per CDR3 protein. The data show 45,000 or so distinct CDR3 sequences, with roughly 10% seen just once and roughly 40% held by the top ten. The sequencing here drew on PBMCs, taken at surgery. These receptors all come from a female donor with early-stage non-small cell lung cancer. Both conserved end residues are part of each CDR3. The D gene is left open where the match is weak. Only part of the rows carry a size: once, few, many, or a class if the clone is expanded.

D,V,length,J,size,DNA,CDR3
.,TRBV7-8,15,TRBJ2-1,few,TGTGCCAGCACCCCTGGTCCAGGGAGCTACAATGAGCAGTTCTTC,CASTPGPGSYNEQFF
.,TRBV14,14,TRBJ2-7,few,TGTGCCAGCATAGGGAGACGGATCTCCTACGAGCAGTACTTC,CASIGRRISYEQYF
TRBD1,TRBV28,13,TRBJ2-7,many,TGTGCCAGCAGAGACAGGGGAGGCTACGAGCAGTACTTC,CASRDRGGYEQYF
.,TRBV12-3/TRBV12-4,12,TRBJ2-2,few,TGTGCCAGCAGTTTCTCCGCCGGGGAGCTGTTTTTT,CASSFSAGELFF
.,TRBV19,14,TRBJ1-5,few,TGTGCCAGTAGTCTCGGACGGGTGAATCAGCCCCAGCATTTT,CASSLGRVNQPQHF
.,TRBV10-3,13,TRBJ1-4,few,TGTGCCACGGCGGACTCAACTAATGAAAAACTGTTTTTT,CATADSTNEKLFF
.,TRBV5-4,14,TRBJ1-2,.,TGTGCCAGCAGCCAACCAAACGGGGCCTATGGCTACACCTTC,CASSQPNGAYGYTF
.,TRBV7-2,16,TRBJ1-4,.,TGTGCCAGCAGCTTAGCGAGGGGTATGAGCAATGAAAAACTGTTTTTT,CASSLARGMSNEKLFF
.,TRBV7-9,15,TRBJ2-2,many,TGTGCCAACCCTCGGGGAGTGCGGGGCACCGGGGAGCTGTTTTTT,CANPRGVRGTGELFF
.,TRBV6-5,15,TRBJ2-5,few,TGTGCCAGCAGCCCACACGGCGCGCGACAAGAGACCCAGTACTTC,CASSPHGARQETQYF
.,TRBV29-1,14,TRBJ2-1,many,TGCAGCTTTTTTCCCGGGACTTCCTACAATGAGCAGTTCTTC,CSFFPGTSYNEQFF